What follows are 10 T cell receptor beta chains derived from one specimen sequenced in a study of Ad26.COV2.S vaccination and SARS-CoV-2 variants. Clones were sequenced by immunoSEQ multiplex PCR, and TCRdb holds only the in-frame ones, with some missing. The table shows a few hundred thousand clones, with around nine tenths occurring only once. The treatment: over 15 received Ad26.COV2.S at low or high dose, single or two shots; several received placebo; per-sample allocation not given. The investigators took samples on day 63 after the first vaccine or placebo injection. This specimen was peripheral blood, taken in a trial of Ad26.COV2.S vaccine versus placebo. The receptors were gathered from a person aged 18-65 years who received the Ad26.COV2.S COVID-19 vaccine or a placebo.

The rearrangement links TRBV30 to TRBJ2-3; 9 nucleotides align to TRBD1. With 4 bases clipped from V and 5 bases from J, the junction kept 10 bases outside the gene matches. Germline V CDR1 and CDR2: GTSNPN, SVGIG (reference sequence). This CDR3 has 15 residues. The CDR3 region has the DNA TGTGCCTGGACCCCAGCGGACAGGGGAGGAGATACGCAGTATTTT. Translating gives CAWTPADRGGDTQYF.

The genes are TRBV18 and TRBJ1-2; D remains ambiguous. This CDR3 has 13 amino acids. Germline assignment: CDR1 KGHSH and CDR2 LQKENI. V lost 2 bases and J 3 bases, leaving 7 bases between the germline ends. The chain's CDR3 is CASSPMSHYGYTF. The CDR3 DNA is TGTGCCAGCTCACCAATGTCCCACTATGGCTACACCTTC.

J is TRBJ2-7 and V is TRBV27, with 9 nucleotides matching TRBD2. V lost 5 bases to trimming and J lost 6 bases; unmatched junction nucleotides: 14. The CDR3 runs to 16 residues. Germline V lookup: CDR1 MNHEY, CDR2 SMNVEV (reference sequence). The CDR3 here is CASSTKGGGGALEQYF. CDR3 nucleotides: TGTGCCAGCAGTACTAAGGGAGGCGGGGGGGCTCTCGAGCAGTACTTC.

The V call is TRBV27, the J call TRBJ2-1; TRBD1 matches at 10 bases. V dropped 4 bases and J dropped 7; count of bases not matched to a gene: 10. The CDR3 consists of 16 residues. CDR1 MNHEY and CDR2 SMNVEV come from the germline V gene (reference sequence). The CDR3 is CASSSDRGPPRNEQFF. CDR3 bases: TGTGCCAGCAGTTCTGACAGGGGGCCCCCCAGAAATGAGCAGTTCTTC.

This chain joins TRBV5-1 and TRBJ1-2, with D possibly matching TRBD1 (6 bases). Trimming took off 4 bases at V and 2 bases at J, with 9 bases between the two ends. CDR3 length: 13 amino acids. Germline V gene sequence: CDR1 SGHRS, CDR2 YFSETQ. In DNA, the CDR3 is TGCGCCAGCAGCGGAGACAGGAACTATGGCTACACCTTC. Translation: CASSGDRNYGYTF.

The chain joins TRBV27 to TRBJ2-6; no clear D. Germline V gene lookup returns CDR1 MNHEY and CDR2 SMNVEV (reference sequence). The germline V and J ends were trimmed by 5 bases and 2 bases, with 4 bases remaining between them. This CDR3 has 13 amino acids. The CDR3 reads CASSIAGANVLTF. The DNA of the CDR3 is TGTGCCAGCAGTATAGCTGGGGCCAACGTCCTGACTTTC.

This chain uses TRBV7-6 with TRBJ2-7; D is perhaps TRBD1 or TRBD2 (5 bases each). The germline V gene has CDR1 SGHVS and CDR2 FNYEAQ. This CDR3 spans 14 amino acids. V gave up 1 base and J gave up 0 bases, with 7 bases separating them. Here the CDR3 reads CASSLGDRSYEQYF. The CDR3 DNA sequence: TGTGCCAGCAGCTTAGGGGACCGCTCCTACGAGCAGTACTTC.

This clone appeared once. The chain employs TRBV24-1 and TRBJ2-2, with no clear D. The CDR3 contains 15 residues. Deletions cut 4 bases from V and 0 bases from J, with 8 bases between. The germline V gene encodes CDR1 KGHDR and CDR2 SFDVKD. In DNA, the CDR3 is TGTGCCACCAGTGACGCAACCCCGAACACCGGGGAGCTGTTTTTT. This codes for CATSDATPNTGELFF.

A few counts support this clone. The chain is built from TRBV21-1 and TRBJ1-1. TRBV21-1 constitutes a pseudogene. The CDR3 sequence is 9 residues long. CDR3 protein: CASIHLDPF. CDR3 sequence (DNA): TGTGCCAGCATCCACTTAGATCCATTT.

The chain carries TRBV18 and TRBJ2-7; 8 bases align to TRBD1. The trim removed 4 bases at V and 0 bases at J, leaving 8 bases unmatched. The CDR3 runs 16 residues. Per the germline V gene, CDR1 is KGHSH and CDR2 is LQKENI. The CDR3 coding sequence is TGTGCCAGCTCACTACTCCCGGGACAGGACTCCTACGAGCAGTACTTC. This codes for CASSLLPGQDSYEQYF.